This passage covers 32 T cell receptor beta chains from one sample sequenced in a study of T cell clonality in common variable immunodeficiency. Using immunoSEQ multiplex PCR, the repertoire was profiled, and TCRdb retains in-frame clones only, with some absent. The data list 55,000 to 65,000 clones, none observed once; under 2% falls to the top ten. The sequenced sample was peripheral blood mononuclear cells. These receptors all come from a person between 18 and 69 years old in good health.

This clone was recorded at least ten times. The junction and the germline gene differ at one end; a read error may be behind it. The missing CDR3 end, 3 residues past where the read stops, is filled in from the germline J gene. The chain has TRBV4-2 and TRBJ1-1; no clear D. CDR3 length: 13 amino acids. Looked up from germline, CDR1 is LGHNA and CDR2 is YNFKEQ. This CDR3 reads CASSQWRDTEAFF. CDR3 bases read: TGCGCCAGCAGCCAATGGAGGGACACTGAA.

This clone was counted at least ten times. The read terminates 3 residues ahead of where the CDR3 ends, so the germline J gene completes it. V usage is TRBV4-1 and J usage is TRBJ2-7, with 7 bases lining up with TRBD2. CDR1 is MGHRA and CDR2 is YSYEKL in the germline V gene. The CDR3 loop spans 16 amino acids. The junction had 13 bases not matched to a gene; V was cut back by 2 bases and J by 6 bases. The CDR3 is CASSQFSGAGTLEQYF. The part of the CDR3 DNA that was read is TGCGCCAGCAGCCAATTCAGTGGAGCGGGGACCCTCGAG.

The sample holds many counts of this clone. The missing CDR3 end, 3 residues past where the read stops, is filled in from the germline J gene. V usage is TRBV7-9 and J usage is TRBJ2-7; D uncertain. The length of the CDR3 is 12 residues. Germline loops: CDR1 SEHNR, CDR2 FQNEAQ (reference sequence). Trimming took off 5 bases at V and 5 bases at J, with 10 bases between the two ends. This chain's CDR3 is CASSPPSDEQYF. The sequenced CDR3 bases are TGTGCCAGCAGCCCCCCGAGCGACGAG.

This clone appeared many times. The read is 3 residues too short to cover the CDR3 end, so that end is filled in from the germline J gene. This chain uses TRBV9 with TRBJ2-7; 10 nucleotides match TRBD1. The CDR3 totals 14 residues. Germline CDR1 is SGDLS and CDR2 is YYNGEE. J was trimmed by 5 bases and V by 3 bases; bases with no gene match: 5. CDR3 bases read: TGTGCCAGCAGCGGACAGGGGGCGCTTCACGAG. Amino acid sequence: CASSGQGALHE. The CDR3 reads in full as CASSGQGALHEQYF.

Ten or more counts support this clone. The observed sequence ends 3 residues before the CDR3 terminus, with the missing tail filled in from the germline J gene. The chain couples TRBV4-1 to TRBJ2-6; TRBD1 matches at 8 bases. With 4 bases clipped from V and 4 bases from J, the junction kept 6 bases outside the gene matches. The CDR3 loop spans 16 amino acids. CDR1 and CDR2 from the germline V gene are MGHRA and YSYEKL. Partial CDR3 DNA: TGCGCCAGCAGCCTGGGGCAGGGGGCCGGGGCCAACGTC. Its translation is CASSLGQGAGANV. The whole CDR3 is CASSLGQGAGANVLTF.

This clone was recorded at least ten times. The CDR3 DNA, read in part, is TGCAGTGCTAGAGATCCCAGGGTGTTCGCCTACGAG. This codes for CSARDPRVFAYE. The whole CDR3 protein reads CSARDPRVFAYEQYF. The V gene is TRBV20-1, the J gene TRBJ2-7; weak D call: TRBD1 (5 bases). Coverage ceases 3 residues before the CDR3 finishes, and the germline J gene fills in the end. The V gene's germline CDR1 is DFQATT and CDR2 SNEGSKA (reference sequence). The length of the CDR3 is 15 residues. Trimming shortened V by 0 bases and J by 2 bases, and 14 bases separated the two germline ends.

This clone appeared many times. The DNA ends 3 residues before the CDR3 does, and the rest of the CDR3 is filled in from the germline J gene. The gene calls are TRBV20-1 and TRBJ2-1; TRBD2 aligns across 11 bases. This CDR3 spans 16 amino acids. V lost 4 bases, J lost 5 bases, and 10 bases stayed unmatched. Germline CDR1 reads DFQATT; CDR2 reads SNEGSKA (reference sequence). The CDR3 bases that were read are TGCAGTGCTACCCAGGGTAGCGGGAGGGCGAACAATGAG. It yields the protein CSATQGSGRANNE. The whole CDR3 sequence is CSATQGSGRANNEQFF.

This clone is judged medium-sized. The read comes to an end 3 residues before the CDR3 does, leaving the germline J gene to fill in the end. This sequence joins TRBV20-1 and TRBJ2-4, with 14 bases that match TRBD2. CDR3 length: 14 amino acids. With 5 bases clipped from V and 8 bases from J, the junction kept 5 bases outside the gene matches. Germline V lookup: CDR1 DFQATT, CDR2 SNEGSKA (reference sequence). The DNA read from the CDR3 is TGCAGTGCTGGGACTAGCGGGAGTGGCGACATT. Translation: CSAGTSGSGDI. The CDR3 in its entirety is CSAGTSGSGDIQYF.

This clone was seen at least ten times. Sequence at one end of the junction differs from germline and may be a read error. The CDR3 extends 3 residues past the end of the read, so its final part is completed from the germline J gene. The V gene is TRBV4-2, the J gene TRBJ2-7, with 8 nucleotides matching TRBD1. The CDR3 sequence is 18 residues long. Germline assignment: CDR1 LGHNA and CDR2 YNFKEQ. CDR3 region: CASSQERRRGRLPYEQYF. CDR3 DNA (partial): TGCGCCAGCAGCCAAGAGCGGCGCAGGGGGCGGCTACCCTACGAG.

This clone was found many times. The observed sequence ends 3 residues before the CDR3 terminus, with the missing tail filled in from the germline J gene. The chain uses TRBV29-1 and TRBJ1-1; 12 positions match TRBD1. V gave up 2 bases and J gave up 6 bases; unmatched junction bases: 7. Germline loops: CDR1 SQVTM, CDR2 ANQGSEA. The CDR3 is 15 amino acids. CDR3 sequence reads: CSVETGTGGFAEAFF. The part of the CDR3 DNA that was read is TGCAGCGTTGAAACCGGGACAGGGGGCTTCGCTGAA.

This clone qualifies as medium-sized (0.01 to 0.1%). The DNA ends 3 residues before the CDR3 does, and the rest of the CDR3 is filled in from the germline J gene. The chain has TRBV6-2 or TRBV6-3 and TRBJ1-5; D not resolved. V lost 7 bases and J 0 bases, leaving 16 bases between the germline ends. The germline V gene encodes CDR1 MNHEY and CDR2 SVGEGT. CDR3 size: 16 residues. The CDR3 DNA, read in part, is TGTGCCAGCACCGACTCAAGAGGCTTTAGCAATCAGCCC. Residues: CASTDSRGFSNQP. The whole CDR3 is CASTDSRGFSNQPQHF.

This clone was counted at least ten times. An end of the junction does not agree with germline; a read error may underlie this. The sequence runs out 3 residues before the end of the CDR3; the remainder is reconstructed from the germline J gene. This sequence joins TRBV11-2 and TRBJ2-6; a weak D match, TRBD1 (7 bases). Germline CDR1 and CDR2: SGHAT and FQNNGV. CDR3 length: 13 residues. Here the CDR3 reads CASSLQGGNVLTF. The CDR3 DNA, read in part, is TGTGCCAGCAGCTTACAGGGGGGCAACGTC.

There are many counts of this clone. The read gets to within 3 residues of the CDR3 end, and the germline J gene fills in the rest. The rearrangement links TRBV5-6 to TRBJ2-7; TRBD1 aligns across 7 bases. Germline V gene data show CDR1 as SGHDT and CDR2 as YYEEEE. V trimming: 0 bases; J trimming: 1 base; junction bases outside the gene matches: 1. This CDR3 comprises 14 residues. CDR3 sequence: CASSLEQGSYEQYF. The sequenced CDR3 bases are TGTGCCAGCAGCTTGGAACAGGGGTCCTACGAG.

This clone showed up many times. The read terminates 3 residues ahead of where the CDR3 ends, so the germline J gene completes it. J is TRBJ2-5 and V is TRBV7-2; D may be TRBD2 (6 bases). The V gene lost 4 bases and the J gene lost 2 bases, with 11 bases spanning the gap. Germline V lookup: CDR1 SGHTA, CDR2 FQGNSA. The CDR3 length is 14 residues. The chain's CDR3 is CASSSWDLQETQYF. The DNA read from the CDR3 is TGTGCCAGCAGCTCTTGGGACTTGCAAGAGACC.

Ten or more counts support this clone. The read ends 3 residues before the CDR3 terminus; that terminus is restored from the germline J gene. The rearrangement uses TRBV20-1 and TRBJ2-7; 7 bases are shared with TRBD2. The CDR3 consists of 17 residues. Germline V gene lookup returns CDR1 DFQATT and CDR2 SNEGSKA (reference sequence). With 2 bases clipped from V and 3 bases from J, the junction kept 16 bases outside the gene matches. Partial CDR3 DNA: TGCAGTGCTAGACCCCAGCCTGAGGTGCGGGAGATCTACGAG. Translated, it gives CSARPQPEVREIYE. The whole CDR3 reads CSARPQPEVREIYEQYF.

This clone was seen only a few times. CDR3 loop: CASSIEGDSQPYNEQFF. Partial CDR3 DNA: TGTGCCAGTAGTATAGAAGGGGACAGTCAGCCCTACAATGAG. This chain connects TRBV19 to TRBJ2-1, with 7 nucleotides matching TRBD1. The read terminates 3 residues before the CDR3 end, so the remaining end is supplied by the germline J gene. The germline gives CDR1 LNHDA, CDR2 SQIVND (reference sequence). This CDR3 spans 17 amino acids. After removal of 0 bases from V and 2 bases from J, the junction contained 7 bases not matched to a gene.

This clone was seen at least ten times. CDR3 loop: CASSLDVDRSYNEQFF. The CDR3 bases that were read are TGTGCCAGCAGCTTAGATGTGGACAGGTCCTACAATGAG. This chain links TRBV7-6 with TRBJ2-1; the match to TRBD1 covers 7 bases. Sequencing ends 3 residues short of the CDR3 end; the germline J gene provides the rest. CDR1 and CDR2 (germline): SGHVS, FNYEAQ. CDR3 length: 16 amino acids. Losses at the gene ends were 1 base for V and 1 base for J; bases not matched to a gene: 4.

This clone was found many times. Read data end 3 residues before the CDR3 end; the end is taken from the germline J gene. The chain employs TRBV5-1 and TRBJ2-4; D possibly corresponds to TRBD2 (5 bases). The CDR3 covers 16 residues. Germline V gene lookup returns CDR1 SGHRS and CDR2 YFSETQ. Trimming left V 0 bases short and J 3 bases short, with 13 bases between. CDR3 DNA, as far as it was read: TGCGCCAGCAGCTTGGAGGCGGGCGGTTACAAAAACATT. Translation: CASSLEAGGYKNI. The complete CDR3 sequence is CASSLEAGGYKNIQYF.

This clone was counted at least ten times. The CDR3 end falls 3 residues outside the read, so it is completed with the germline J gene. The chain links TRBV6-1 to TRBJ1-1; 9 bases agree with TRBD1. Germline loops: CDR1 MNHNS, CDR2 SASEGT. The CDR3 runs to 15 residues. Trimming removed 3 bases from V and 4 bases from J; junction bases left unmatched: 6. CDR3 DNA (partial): TGTGCCAGCAGTGAGGACGGGACAGGGATCACTGAA. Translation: CASSEDGTGITE. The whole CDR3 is CASSEDGTGITEAFF.

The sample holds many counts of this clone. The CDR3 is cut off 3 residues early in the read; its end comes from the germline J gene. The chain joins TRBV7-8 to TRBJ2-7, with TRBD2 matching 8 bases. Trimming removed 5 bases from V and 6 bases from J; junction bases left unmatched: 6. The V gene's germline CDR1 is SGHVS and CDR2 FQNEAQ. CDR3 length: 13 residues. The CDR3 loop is CASSREREFEQYF. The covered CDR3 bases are TGTGCCAGCAGCCGCGAGCGGGAGTTCGAG.

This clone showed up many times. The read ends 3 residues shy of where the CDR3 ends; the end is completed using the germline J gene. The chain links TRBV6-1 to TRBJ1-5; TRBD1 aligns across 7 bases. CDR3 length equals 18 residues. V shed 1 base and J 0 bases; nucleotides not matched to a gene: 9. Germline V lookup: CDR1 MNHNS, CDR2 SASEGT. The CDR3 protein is CASSEGTGGFYSNQPQHF. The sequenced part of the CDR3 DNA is TGTGCCAGCAGTGAAGGGACAGGCGGATTCTATAGCAATCAGCCC.

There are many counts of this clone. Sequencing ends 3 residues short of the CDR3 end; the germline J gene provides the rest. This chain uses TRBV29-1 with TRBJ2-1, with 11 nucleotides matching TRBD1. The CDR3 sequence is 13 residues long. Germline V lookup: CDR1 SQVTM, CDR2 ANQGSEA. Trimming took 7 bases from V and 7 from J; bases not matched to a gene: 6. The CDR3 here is CSGRGTGGNEQFF. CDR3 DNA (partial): TGCAGCGGGAGGGGGACAGGGGGGAATGAG.

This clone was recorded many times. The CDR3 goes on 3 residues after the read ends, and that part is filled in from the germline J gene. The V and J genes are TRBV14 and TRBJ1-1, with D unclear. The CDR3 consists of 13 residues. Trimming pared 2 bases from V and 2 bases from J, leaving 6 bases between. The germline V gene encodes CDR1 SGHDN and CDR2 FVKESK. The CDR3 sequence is CASSQITNTEAFF. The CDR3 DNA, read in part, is TGTGCCAGCAGCCAAATAACTAACACTGAA. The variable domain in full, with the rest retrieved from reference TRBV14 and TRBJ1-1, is EAGVTQFPSHSVIEKGQTVTLRCDPISGHDNLYWYRRVMGKEIKFLLHFVKESKQDESGMPNNRFLAERTGGTYSTLKVQPAELEDSGVYFCASSQITNTEAFFGQGTRLTVV.

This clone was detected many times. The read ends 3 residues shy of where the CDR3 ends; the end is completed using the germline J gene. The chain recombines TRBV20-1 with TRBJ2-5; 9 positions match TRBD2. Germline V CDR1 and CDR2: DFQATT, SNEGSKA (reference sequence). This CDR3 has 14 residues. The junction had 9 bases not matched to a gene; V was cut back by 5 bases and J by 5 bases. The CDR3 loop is CSAASGAEVETQYF. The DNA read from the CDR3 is TGCAGTGCTGCTAGCGGGGCGGAGGTGGAGACC.

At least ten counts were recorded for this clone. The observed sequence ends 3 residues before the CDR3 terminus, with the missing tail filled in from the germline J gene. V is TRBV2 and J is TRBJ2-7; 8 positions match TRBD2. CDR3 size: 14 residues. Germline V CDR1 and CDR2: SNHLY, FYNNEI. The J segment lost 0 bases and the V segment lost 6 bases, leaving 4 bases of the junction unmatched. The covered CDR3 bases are TGTGCCAGCAGCTCTAGCGGGCTCTCCTACGAG. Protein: CASSSSGLSYE. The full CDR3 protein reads CASSSSGLSYEQYF.

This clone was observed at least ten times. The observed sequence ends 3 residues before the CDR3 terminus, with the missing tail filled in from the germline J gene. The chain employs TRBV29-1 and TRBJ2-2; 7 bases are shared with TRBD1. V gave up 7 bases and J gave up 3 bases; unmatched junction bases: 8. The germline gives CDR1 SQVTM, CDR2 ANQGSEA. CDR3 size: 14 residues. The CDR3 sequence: CSAETGTDTGELFF. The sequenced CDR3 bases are TGCAGCGCAGAGACAGGGACAGACACCGGGGAG.

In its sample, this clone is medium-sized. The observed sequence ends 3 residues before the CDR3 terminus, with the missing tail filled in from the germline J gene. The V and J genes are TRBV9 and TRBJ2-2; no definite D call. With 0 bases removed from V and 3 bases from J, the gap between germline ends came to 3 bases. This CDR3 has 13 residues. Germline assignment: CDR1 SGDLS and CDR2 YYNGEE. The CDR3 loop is CASSVAYTGELFF. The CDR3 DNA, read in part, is TGTGCCAGCAGCGTAGCGTACACCGGGGAG. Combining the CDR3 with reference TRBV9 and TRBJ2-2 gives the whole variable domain DSGVTQTPKHLITATGQRVTLRCSPRSGDLSVYWYQQSLDQGLQFLIQYYNGEERAKGNILERFSAQQFPDLHSELNLSSLELGDSALYFCASSVAYTGELFFGEGSRLTVL.

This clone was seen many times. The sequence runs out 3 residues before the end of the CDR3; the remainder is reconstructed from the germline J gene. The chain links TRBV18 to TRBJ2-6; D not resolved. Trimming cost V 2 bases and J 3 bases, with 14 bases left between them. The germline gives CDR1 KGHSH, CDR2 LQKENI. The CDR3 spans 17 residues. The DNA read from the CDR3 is TGTGCCAGCTCACCATCTCCCACGGTGGTTGGGGCCAACGTC. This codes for CASSPSPTVVGANV. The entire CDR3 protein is CASSPSPTVVGANVLTF.

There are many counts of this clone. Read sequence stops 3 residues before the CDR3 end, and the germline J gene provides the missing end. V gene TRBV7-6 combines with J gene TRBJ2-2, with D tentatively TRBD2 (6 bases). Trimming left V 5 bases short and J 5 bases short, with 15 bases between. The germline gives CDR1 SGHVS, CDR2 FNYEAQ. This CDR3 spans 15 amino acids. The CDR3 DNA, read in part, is TGTGCCAGCAGCCCGAGGGCGGGAACTACCGGGGAG. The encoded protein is CASSPRAGTTGE. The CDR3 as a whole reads CASSPRAGTTGELFF. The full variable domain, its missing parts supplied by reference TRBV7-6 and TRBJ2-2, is GAGVSQSPRYKVTKRGQDVALRCDPISGHVSLYWYRQALGQGPEFLTYFNYEAQQDKSGLPNDRFSAERPEGSISTLTIQRTEQRDSAMYRCASSPRAGTTGELFFGEGSRLTVL.

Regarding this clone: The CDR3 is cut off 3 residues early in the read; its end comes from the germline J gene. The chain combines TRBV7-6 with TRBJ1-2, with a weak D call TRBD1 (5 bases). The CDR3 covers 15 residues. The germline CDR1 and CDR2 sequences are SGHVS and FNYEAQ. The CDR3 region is CATIPWRGDTDTYTF. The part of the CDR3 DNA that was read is TGTGCCACCATACCGTGGAGGGGAGACACAGATACC.

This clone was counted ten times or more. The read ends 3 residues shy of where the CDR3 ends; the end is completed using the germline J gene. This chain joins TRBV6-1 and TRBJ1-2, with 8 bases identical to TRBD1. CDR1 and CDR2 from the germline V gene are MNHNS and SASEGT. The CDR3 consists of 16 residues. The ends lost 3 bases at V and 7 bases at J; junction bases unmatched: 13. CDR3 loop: CASSDPRTGRVSGYTF. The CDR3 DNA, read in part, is TGTGCCAGCAGTGATCCCCGGACAGGGCGAGTGTCTGGC.

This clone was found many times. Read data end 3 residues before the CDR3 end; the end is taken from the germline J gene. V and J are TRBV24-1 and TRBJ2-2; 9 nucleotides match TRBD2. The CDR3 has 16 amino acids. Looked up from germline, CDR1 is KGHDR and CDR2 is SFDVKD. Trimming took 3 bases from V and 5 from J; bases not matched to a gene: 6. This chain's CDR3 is CATSDSKAGGTGELFF. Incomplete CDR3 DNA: TGTGCCACCAGTGATAGTAAAGCGGGAGGAACCGGGGAG.